This is a list of T cell receptor beta chains from one sample in a study of CD8 T cells in Susac syndrome. Via MiXCR, TCRdb re-called the immunoSEQ multiplex PCR reads, giving one row per CDR3 protein. The sample lists about 280,000 distinct CDR3 sequences, 85% occurring once. The sequenced sample was CD8+ T cells from PBMCs. The receptors derive from a human donor with multiple sclerosis. Both conserved end residues are part of each CDR3. D genes are given only for firm matches. Expanded clones are given a class, and other clones once, few, many or no size at all.

V gene	J gene	D gene	clone size	CDR3 DNA	CDR3 protein
TRBV7-9	TRBJ2-1	NA	NA	TGTGCCAGCAGTCCTCGGACGGGATACAATGAGCAGTTCTTC	CASSPRTGYNEQFF
TRBV11-3	TRBJ2-7	TRBD1	few	TGTGCCAGCAGCTACAGGGGTAACTACGAGCAGTACTTC	CASSYRGNYEQYF
TRBV2	TRBJ2-7	NA	NA	TGTGCCAGCATGGAGGCGGGACGGTACTTC	CASMEAGRYF
TRBV13	TRBJ1-1	NA	NA	TGTGCCAGCAGCTTCTCTGGGGACACTGAAGCTTTCTTT	CASSFSGDTEAFF
TRBV6-5	TRBJ2-7	NA	few	TGTGCCAGCAGTTCCGTCGATGAGTACGAGCAGTACTTC	CASSSVDEYEQYF
TRBV7-9	TRBJ2-7	NA	NA	TGTGCCAGCAGCTTAAGGGTAGGAGAGCAGTACTTC	CASSLRVGEQYF
TRBV12-3/TRBV12-4	TRBJ2-1	NA	NA	TGTGCCAGCAGTTTGGGCCCGTCCTACAATGAGCAGTTCTTC	CASSLGPSYNEQFF
TRBV7-8	TRBJ2-3	NA	NA	TGTGCCAGCAGTCTGGAAATGGCAGGACAAGAGGAGGCAGATACGCAGTATTTT	CASSLEMAGQEEADTQYF
TRBV9	TRBJ2-3	TRBD2	NA	TGTGCCAGCAGCGCTTCTAGCGGGGGCACAGATACGCAGTATTTT	CASSASSGGTDTQYF
TRBV11-2	TRBJ1-4	NA	NA	TGTGCCAGCAGCACCTCCATACGGACAGCCGAAAAACTGTTTTTT	CASSTSIRTAEKLFF
TRBV7-9	TRBJ1-2	NA	NA	TGTGCCAGCAGCTTAACGTCTAGCCATTTCGGCTACACCTTC	CASSLTSSHFGYTF
TRBV5-5	TRBJ1-5	TRBD1	NA	TGTGCCAGCAGCGAGTCCGGGACAGGGAAGCAGCCCCAGCATTTT	CASSESGTGKQPQHF
TRBV6-5	TRBJ1-2	NA	NA	TGTGCCAGCAGTTACGGGGGAAGGACTACAAGGAGTATTAACTATGGCTACACCTTC	CASSYGGRTTRSINYGYTF
TRBV20-1	TRBJ2-1	NA	once	TGCAGTGCTAGCTCGGGAAAGGCGGGCAATGAGCAGTTCTTC	CSASSGKAGNEQFF
TRBV11-3	TRBJ2-1	TRBD2	NA	TGTGCCAGCAGCTCAGGGACTAGCGGGAGGCCCTACCCTTACAATGAGCAGTTCTTC	CASSSGTSGRPYPYNEQFF
TRBV7-9	TRBJ2-6	NA	NA	TGTGCCAGCAGCCCTCCCAGTGGGGACTCTGGGGCCAACGTCCTGACTTTC	CASSPPSGDSGANVLTF